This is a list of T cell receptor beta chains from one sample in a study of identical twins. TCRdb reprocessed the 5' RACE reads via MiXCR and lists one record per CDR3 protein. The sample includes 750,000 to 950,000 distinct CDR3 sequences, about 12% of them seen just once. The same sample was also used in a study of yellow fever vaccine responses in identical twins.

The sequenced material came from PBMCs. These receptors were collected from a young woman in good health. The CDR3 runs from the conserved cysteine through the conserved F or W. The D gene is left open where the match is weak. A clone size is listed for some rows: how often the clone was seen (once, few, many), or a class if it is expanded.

CDR3 protein: CASSLARSSGGTDTQYF
CDR3 DNA: TGTGCCAGCAGCTTAGCCAGGAGTAGCGGGGGCACAGATACGCAGTATTTT
V gene: TRBV11-2
clone size: -
D gene: TRBD2
J gene: TRBJ2-3

CDR3 protein: CSVQLFGTGQEQYF
CDR3 DNA: TGCAGCGTCCAACTTTTCGGGACAGGGCAAGAGCAGTACTTC
V gene: TRBV29-1
clone size: many
D gene: TRBD1
J gene: TRBJ2-7

CDR3 protein: CASSATSGNLETQYF
CDR3 DNA: TGTGCCAGCAGTGCGACTAGCGGGAACCTAGAGACCCAGTACTTC
V gene: TRBV12-3/TRBV12-4
clone size: many
D gene: TRBD2
J gene: TRBJ2-5

CDR3 protein: CASTSGPYLNEQFF
CDR3 DNA: TGTGCCAGCACCTCCGGGCCCTACCTCAATGAGCAGTTCTTC
V gene: TRBV12-3/TRBV12-4
clone size: many
D gene: -
J gene: TRBJ2-1

CDR3 protein: CATSDSNTDTQYF
CDR3 DNA: TGTGCCACCAGTGATTCGAACACAGATACGCAGTATTTT
V gene: TRBV24-1
clone size: -
D gene: -
J gene: TRBJ2-3

CDR3 protein: CASDPTDTQYF
CDR3 DNA: TGTGCCAGCGACCCCACAGATACGCAGTATTTT
V gene: TRBV2
clone size: few
D gene: -
J gene: TRBJ2-3

CDR3 protein: CASSWAIEDYGYTF
CDR3 DNA: TGTGCCAGCAGCTGGGCAATCGAGGACTATGGCTACACCTTC
V gene: TRBV6-1
clone size: few
D gene: -
J gene: TRBJ1-2

CDR3 protein: CASSARTGMNTEAFF
CDR3 DNA: TGTGCCAGCAGTGCCCGGACCGGAATGAACACTGAAGCTTTCTTT
V gene: TRBV12-3/TRBV12-4
clone size: -
D gene: -
J gene: TRBJ1-1

CDR3 protein: CASSLDWGSTDTQYF
CDR3 DNA: TGTGCCAGCAGTTTGGACTGGGGGTCCACAGATACGCAGTATTTT
V gene: TRBV12-3/TRBV12-4
clone size: many
D gene: -
J gene: TRBJ2-3

CDR3 protein: CASSLRGVTYNEQFF
CDR3 DNA: TGTGCCAGCAGCTTAAGGGGGGTTACCTACAATGAGCAGTTCTTC
V gene: TRBV7-3
clone size: -
D gene: -
J gene: TRBJ2-1

CDR3 protein: CASSSDFSLYNEQFF
CDR3 DNA: TGTGCCAGCAGTTCGGACTTCTCCCTCTACAATGAGCAGTTCTTC
V gene: TRBV6-5
clone size: few
D gene: -
J gene: TRBJ2-1

CDR3 protein: CASSLVEGLGETQYF
CDR3 DNA: TGTGCCAGCAGCTTAGTTGAGGGGCTAGGTGAGACCCAGTACTTC
V gene: TRBV7-2
clone size: few
D gene: -
J gene: TRBJ2-5

CDR3 protein: CASSGISPGTSIVSDTQYF
CDR3 DNA: TGTGCCAGCAGTGGTATTTCCCCCGGGACTAGTATCGTCTCAGATACGCAGTATTTT
V gene: TRBV6-1
clone size: -
D gene: TRBD2
J gene: TRBJ2-3

CDR3 protein: CASTKPAAGANVLTF
CDR3 DNA: TGTGCCAGCACCAAACCCGCGGCAGGGGCCAACGTCCTGACTTTC
V gene: TRBV6-2/TRBV6-3
clone size: -
D gene: -
J gene: TRBJ2-6

CDR3 protein: CSARDPPGLASGVKETQYF
CDR3 DNA: TGCAGTGCTAGAGACCCCCCTGGGCTGGCTAGCGGGGTAAAAGAGACCCAGTACTTC
V gene: TRBV20-1
clone size: few
D gene: TRBD2
J gene: TRBJ2-5

CDR3 protein: CASSLEGVAGVTFLGSYNEQFF
CDR3 DNA: TGTGCCAGCAGCTTAGAGGGGGTGGCGGGAGTAACCTTCTTGGGTTCCTACAATGAGCAGTTCTTC
V gene: TRBV11-2
clone size: few
D gene: TRBD2
J gene: TRBJ2-1

CDR3 protein: CASVQGYNSPLHF
CDR3 DNA: TGTGCCAGTGTTCAGGGATACAACTCACCCCTCCACTTT
V gene: TRBV19
clone size: many
D gene: -
J gene: TRBJ1-6

CDR3 protein: CASSPTGLAETQYF
CDR3 DNA: TGTGCCAGCAGCCCGACGGGATTGGCAGAGACCCAGTACTTC
V gene: TRBV7-2
clone size: -
D gene: -
J gene: TRBJ2-5

CDR3 protein: CASSEGEVNSPLHF
CDR3 DNA: TGCGCCAGCAGTGAGGGGGAAGTTAATTCACCCCTCCACTTT
V gene: TRBV4-1
clone size: few
D gene: -
J gene: TRBJ1-6

CDR3 protein: CSVGGGQGGNQPQHF
CDR3 DNA: TGCAGCGTTGGGGGGGGACAGGGAGGCAATCAGCCCCAGCATTTT
V gene: TRBV29-1
clone size: -
D gene: TRBD1
J gene: TRBJ1-5

CDR3 protein: CASSVENEQFF
CDR3 DNA: TGTGCCAGCAGCGTTGAGAATGAGCAGTTCTTC
V gene: TRBV2
clone size: many
D gene: -
J gene: TRBJ2-1

CDR3 protein: CASSFEREYVGELFF
CDR3 DNA: TGTGCCAGCAGTTTTGAGCGGGAGTACGTCGGGGAGCTGTTTTTT
V gene: TRBV6-5
clone size: -
D gene: TRBD2
J gene: TRBJ2-2

CDR3 protein: CASSLPLLREFF
CDR3 DNA: TGTGCCAGCAGCTTGCCTCTATTAAGGGAGTTCTTC
V gene: TRBV5-6
clone size: once
D gene: -
J gene: TRBJ2-1

CDR3 protein: CASRSAGGPDTQYF
CDR3 DNA: TGTGCCAGCAGATCAGCGGGGGGGCCTGATACGCAGTATTTT
V gene: TRBV27
clone size: -
D gene: TRBD2
J gene: TRBJ2-3

CDR3 protein: CASSPHRGQANEQFF
CDR3 DNA: TGTGCCAGCTCACCGCACAGGGGGCAGGCCAATGAGCAGTTCTTC
V gene: TRBV18
clone size: -
D gene: TRBD1
J gene: TRBJ2-1

CDR3 protein: CASSEPGRLGTDTQYF
CDR3 DNA: TGCGCCAGCAGTGAGCCAGGGAGGTTGGGCACAGATACGCAGTATTTT
V gene: TRBV10-2
clone size: few
D gene: -
J gene: TRBJ2-3

CDR3 protein: CSVDIYGYTF
CDR3 DNA: TGCAGCGTCGACATCTATGGCTACACCTTC
V gene: TRBV29-1
clone size: -
D gene: -
J gene: TRBJ1-2

CDR3 protein: CASSEALQMGSGNTIYF
CDR3 DNA: TGTGCCAGCAGTGAAGCGCTTCAGATGGGGTCTGGAAACACCATATATTTT
V gene: TRBV6-1
clone size: few
D gene: -
J gene: TRBJ1-3

CDR3 protein: CASSYSRTGRIYEQYF
CDR3 DNA: TGTGCCAGCAGTTACTCGCGTACGGGCAGGATCTACGAGCAGTACTTC
V gene: TRBV6-5
clone size: many
D gene: -
J gene: TRBJ2-7

CDR3 protein: CASNTGTGIYGYTF
CDR3 DNA: TGTGCCAGCAATACCGGGACAGGGATCTATGGCTACACCTTC
V gene: TRBV28
clone size: few
D gene: TRBD1
J gene: TRBJ1-2

CDR3 protein: CANRPTEYNEQFF
CDR3 DNA: TGTGCCAACAGACCGACAGAGTACAATGAGCAGTTCTTC
V gene: TRBV10-3
clone size: -
D gene: -
J gene: TRBJ2-1

CDR3 protein: CASSHQGGREGNEQFF
CDR3 DNA: TGTGCCAGCAGCCATCAGGGGGGCCGGGAGGGGAATGAGCAGTTCTTC
V gene: TRBV7-9
clone size: few
D gene: -
J gene: TRBJ2-1

CDR3 protein: CASSPLRTREETQYF
CDR3 DNA: TGTGCCAGCAGCCCCCTTCGGACTAGGGAAGAGACCCAGTACTTC
V gene: TRBV7-9
clone size: -
D gene: TRBD2
J gene: TRBJ2-5

CDR3 protein: CASTRGLGTGKLFF
CDR3 DNA: TGTGCCAGCACCAGGGGGCTGGGGACCGGGAAGCTGTTTTTT
V gene: TRBV12-3/TRBV12-4
clone size: -
D gene: TRBD1
J gene: TRBJ2-2

CDR3 protein: CASSLVPGTYNEQFF
CDR3 DNA: TGCGCCAGCAGCTTGGTGCCGGGGACCTACAATGAGCAGTTCTTC
V gene: TRBV5-1
clone size: few
D gene: -
J gene: TRBJ2-1

CDR3 protein: CATTSGLAGGTDTQYF
CDR3 DNA: TGTGCCACCACTTCGGGACTAGCGGGAGGGACAGATACGCAGTATTTT
V gene: TRBV15
clone size: few
D gene: TRBD2
J gene: TRBJ2-3

CDR3 protein: CASSGGTESGYTF
CDR3 DNA: TGCGCCAGCAGCGGAGGGACCGAAAGCGGCTACACCTTC
V gene: TRBV5-1
clone size: few
D gene: -
J gene: TRBJ1-2

CDR3 protein: CASSLAGKSTDTQYF
CDR3 DNA: TGTGCCAGCAGCTTAGCGGGGAAGAGCACAGATACGCAGTATTTT
V gene: TRBV5-6
clone size: few
D gene: TRBD2
J gene: TRBJ2-3

CDR3 protein: CASSLWPRTGGSYEQYF
CDR3 DNA: TGTGCCAGCAGTTTATGGCCCCGGACAGGGGGCTCCTACGAGCAGTACTTC
V gene: TRBV28
clone size: -
D gene: TRBD1
J gene: TRBJ2-7

CDR3 protein: CASSFPQTTLYSNQPQHF
CDR3 DNA: TGTGCCAGCAGTTTTCCCCAGACCACCCTTTATAGCAATCAGCCCCAGCATTTT
V gene: TRBV28
clone size: -
D gene: -
J gene: TRBJ1-5

CDR3 protein: CASTLTSGGADTQYF
CDR3 DNA: TGTGCCAGCACCCTCACGTCGGGGGGCGCAGATACGCAGTATTTT
V gene: TRBV6-1
clone size: few
D gene: -
J gene: TRBJ2-3

CDR3 protein: CASSKPRRGCLYEQYF
CDR3 DNA: TGTGCCAGCAGCAAACCACGTAGGGGGTGTCTCTACGAGCAGTACTTC
V gene: TRBV21-1
clone size: few
D gene: -
J gene: TRBJ2-7

CDR3 protein: CSARERSTVSYEQYF
CDR3 DNA: TGCAGTGCTAGAGAGCGCTCGACAGTCTCCTACGAGCAGTACTTC
V gene: TRBV20-1
clone size: few
D gene: -
J gene: TRBJ2-7

CDR3 protein: CSVAGLADNEQFF
CDR3 DNA: TGCAGCGTCGCTGGACTAGCGGACAATGAGCAGTTCTTC
V gene: TRBV29-1
clone size: few
D gene: TRBD2
J gene: TRBJ2-1

CDR3 protein: CASSYLGEKLEAFF
CDR3 DNA: TGTGCCAGCAGTTATTTGGGAGAAAAACTTGAAGCTTTCTTT
V gene: TRBV6-5
clone size: -
D gene: -
J gene: TRBJ1-1

CDR3 protein: CASSQDPGRTGSITGELFF
CDR3 DNA: TGTGCCAGCAGCCAAGATCCGGGGAGGACAGGGAGTATCACCGGGGAGCTGTTTTTT
V gene: TRBV4-2
clone size: few
D gene: TRBD1
J gene: TRBJ2-2

CDR3 protein: CASSYQDRVGETQYF
CDR3 DNA: TGTGCCAGCAGTTACCAAGACAGGGTTGGAGAGACCCAGTACTTC
V gene: TRBV6-5
clone size: -
D gene: TRBD1
J gene: TRBJ2-5

CDR3 protein: CASLGNEQFF
CDR3 DNA: TGTGCCAGCTTAGGGAATGAGCAGTTCTTC
V gene: TRBV2
clone size: few
D gene: -
J gene: TRBJ2-1

CDR3 protein: CATSSSFDRGNTEAFF
CDR3 DNA: TGTGCCACATCTTCCTCTTTTGACCGGGGGAACACTGAAGCTTTCTTT
V gene: TRBV2
clone size: -
D gene: -
J gene: TRBJ1-1

CDR3 protein: CASSSTPGGGGYTF
CDR3 DNA: TGTGCCAGCAGCTCGACCCCGGGGGGGGGCGGCTACACCTTC
V gene: TRBV12-3/TRBV12-4
clone size: few
D gene: -
J gene: TRBJ1-2

CDR3 protein: CATSRGTSELYNEQFF
CDR3 DNA: TGTGCCACCAGCAGGGGTACTAGCGAACTCTACAATGAGCAGTTCTTC
V gene: TRBV15
clone size: -
D gene: TRBD2
J gene: TRBJ2-1

CDR3 protein: CASRGVVLFWNQPQHF
CDR3 DNA: TGTGCCAGCAGAGGGGTTGTTCTATTTTGGAATCAGCCCCAGCATTTT
V gene: TRBV12-3/TRBV12-4
clone size: few
D gene: -
J gene: TRBJ1-5

CDR3 protein: CASSVQGDYNEQFF
CDR3 DNA: TGTGCCAGCAGTGTACAGGGGGACTACAATGAGCAGTTCTTC
V gene: TRBV2
clone size: -
D gene: TRBD1
J gene: TRBJ2-1

CDR3 protein: CASIHGQGKNTEAFF
CDR3 DNA: TGTGCCAGCATTCACGGACAGGGGAAGAACACTGAAGCTTTCTTT
V gene: TRBV25-1
clone size: -
D gene: TRBD1
J gene: TRBJ1-1

CDR3 protein: CASSPQGESFPGELFF
CDR3 DNA: TGTGCCAGCAGCCCCCAGGGGGAGAGTTTCCCCGGGGAGCTGTTTTTT
V gene: TRBV9
clone size: many
D gene: TRBD1
J gene: TRBJ2-2

CDR3 protein: CASSLEVGELGTGELFF
CDR3 DNA: TGTGCCAGCAGCTTGGAGGTCGGGGAGCTAGGCACCGGGGAGCTGTTTTTT
V gene: TRBV5-8
clone size: few
D gene: -
J gene: TRBJ2-2

CDR3 protein: CASSHRLGYQETQYF
CDR3 DNA: TGCGCCAGCAGCCATCGCCTGGGGTACCAAGAGACCCAGTACTTC
V gene: TRBV4-1
clone size: -
D gene: -
J gene: TRBJ2-5

CDR3 protein: CASSLGVGDRAYEQYF
CDR3 DNA: TGTGCCAGCAGTTTAGGGGTAGGAGATAGGGCCTACGAGCAGTACTTC
V gene: TRBV12-3/TRBV12-4
clone size: few
D gene: -
J gene: TRBJ2-7

CDR3 protein: CSASGRPHNEQFF
CDR3 DNA: TGCAGTGCTAGCGGGAGACCCCACAATGAGCAGTTCTTC
V gene: TRBV20-1
clone size: few
D gene: -
J gene: TRBJ2-1